This TCR beta chain comes out of a study of T cell responses to AZD1222 COVID-19 vaccine. Study-level background: Second doses at about 4 or about 12 weeks were pooled. Study outcomes and limitations: Every sample of the repertoires postdated the peak T cell response. Donors, mostly white British, included more females; clonal diversity was possibly underestimated. CD4 TCRs associated with vaccination spanned spike, dominating at 160-218 and 743-854.

Profiled with immunoSEQ multiplex PCR; TCRdb holds only in-frame clones, not every one. The sample holds roughly 150,000 clones, about 91% seen once. Comment on this clone: Its antigen is unknown.

V was pared by 2 bases and J by 6 bases, with 10 bases between. This CDR3 has 13 residues. This clonotype was obtained from an adult in good health. The chain employs TRBV12-3 or TRBV12-4 and TRBJ1-1; no reliable D call. The sample here was peripheral blood, taken on day 0 of AZD1222 vaccination. This CDR3 is CASSLTSVAEAFF. CDR3 DNA sequence: TGTGCCAGCAGTTTAACGAGCGTCGCTGAAGCTTTCTTT.